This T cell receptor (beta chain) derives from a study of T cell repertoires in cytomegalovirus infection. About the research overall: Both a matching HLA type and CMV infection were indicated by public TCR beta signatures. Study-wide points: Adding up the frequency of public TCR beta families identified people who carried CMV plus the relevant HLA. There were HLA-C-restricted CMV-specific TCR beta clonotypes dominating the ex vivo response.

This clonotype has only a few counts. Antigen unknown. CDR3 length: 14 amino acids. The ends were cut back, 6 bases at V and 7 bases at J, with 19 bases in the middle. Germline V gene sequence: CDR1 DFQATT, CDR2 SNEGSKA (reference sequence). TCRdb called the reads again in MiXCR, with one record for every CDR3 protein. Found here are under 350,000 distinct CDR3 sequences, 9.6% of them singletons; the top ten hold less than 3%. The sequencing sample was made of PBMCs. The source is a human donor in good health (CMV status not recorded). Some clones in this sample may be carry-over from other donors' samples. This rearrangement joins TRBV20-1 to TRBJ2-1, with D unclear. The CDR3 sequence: CSATPPTTRNEQFF. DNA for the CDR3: TGCAGTGCAACACCACCTACAACCCGGAATGAGCAGTTCTTC.